Below, one T cell receptor (beta chain) is given with its context. The CDR3 loop spans 16 amino acids. Germline V gives CDR1 MNHEY, CDR2 SVGAGI. V was shortened by 2 bases and J by 5 bases, with 15 bases between the two germline ends. The data stem from a study of siplizumab effects on memory and regulatory T cells. Only in-frame clones appear in the TCRdb table, and some are missing; sequencing was by immunoSEQ multiplex PCR. The sample shows roughly 100,000 clones, roughly 93% of them seen only once. Sequenced: CD8+ T cells sorted from blood. This clonotype was obtained from a human donor in good health. The chain combines TRBV6-5 with TRBJ2-2; a weak D match, TRBD2 (5 bases). The CDR3 protein is CASSYQDPEVTGELFF. CDR3 in DNA: TGTGCCAGCAGTTACCAAGACCCGGAGGTAACCGGGGAGCTGTTTTTT.